Below, 23 T cell receptor beta chains from the same sample are listed, as sequenced in a study of CD8+ T cells in alopecia areata. It was cDNA, reverse transcribed from extracted RNA, that served as the sequencing template. Sequenced by immunoSEQ multiplex PCR; TCRdb stores in-frame clones only, minus some. The table shows some 120,000 clones, with roughly 57% occurring only once. Described treatment: oral pan-JAK inhibitor, 5-10 mg twice daily. The sample here was CD4+ T cells sorted from blood, taken at week 4, from a patient treated with tofacitinib. The receptor set was obtained from a human donor with alopecia areata.

The chain links TRBV4-3 to TRBJ1-6; D ambiguous. Trimming removed 2 bases from V and 12 bases from J, with 5 bases in between. The CDR3 length is 11 residues. The germline V gene encodes CDR1 LGHNA and CDR2 YSLEER. The CDR3 DNA sequence: TGCGCCAGCAGCCAACCCGGACCCCTCCACTTT. It encodes CASSQPGPLHF.

The chain couples TRBV29-1 to TRBJ2-7; no definite D call. Trimming cost V 4 bases and J 3 bases, with 13 bases left between them. There are 13 residues in the CDR3. The germline V gene has CDR1 SQVTM and CDR2 ANQGSEA. CDR3 nucleotides: TGCAGCGTTGGGCTTGTGTCGGGCTACGAGCAGTACTTC. Protein product: CSVGLVSGYEQYF.

The V gene is TRBV27, the J gene TRBJ2-3; 9 nucleotides align to TRBD1. The CDR3 is made up of 18 amino acids. V lost 3 bases, J lost 0 bases, and 10 bases stayed unmatched. Germline loops: CDR1 MNHEY, CDR2 SMNVEV (reference sequence). CDR3 residues: CASSFGTGSPTSTDTQYF. The CDR3 DNA is TGTGCCAGCAGTTTCGGGACAGGGTCCCCAACAAGCACAGATACGCAGTATTTT.

This sequence joins TRBV7-9 and TRBJ2-7; TRBD2 is a possible D gene (5 bases). The CDR3 totals 16 residues. CDR1 is SEHNR and CDR2 is FQNEAQ in the germline V gene (reference sequence). Trimming stripped 1 base from V and 0 bases from J, with 13 bases between. The CDR3, as DNA: TGTGCCAGCAGCTTAGGGAGTAGCGCCGACTCCTACGAGCAGTACTTC. Residues: CASSLGSSADSYEQYF.

This clone came up a few times. The rearrangement links TRBV4-3 to TRBJ2-3; D remains unclear. Germline V CDR1 and CDR2: LGHNA, YSLEER. The CDR3 runs to 14 residues. V was shortened by 0 bases and J by 3 bases, with 7 bases between the two germline ends. The CDR3 sequence: CASSQDAGTDTQYF. CDR3 bases: TGCGCCAGCAGCCAAGATGCCGGGACAGATACGCAGTATTTT.

This clone was seen a few times. The chain joins TRBV7-2 to TRBJ1-1; D is possibly TRBD1 (6 bases). CDR1 is SGHTA, CDR2 FQGNSA, per germline. V lost 5 bases and J 1 base, leaving 14 bases between the germline ends. The CDR3 contains 15 residues. The CDR3 loop is CASSQYTGTNTEAFF. The CDR3, as DNA: TGTGCCAGCAGCCAGTACACAGGGACGAACACTGAAGCTTTCTTT.

The chain uses TRBV5-6 and TRBJ2-2; no reliable D call. There are 15 residues in the CDR3. The V end lost 0 bases, the J end lost 0 bases, and 6 bases lay between the germline ends. In germline, CDR1 is SGHDT, CDR2 YYEEEE. The DNA of the CDR3 is TGTGCCAGCAGCTTGGCCCAGGCGAACACCGGGGAGCTGTTTTTT. Protein sequence: CASSLAQANTGELFF.

This clone was picked up a small number of times. This chain links TRBV30 with TRBJ2-1; D gene ambiguous. The CDR3 runs to 12 residues. CDR1 and CDR2 from the germline V gene are GTSNPN and SVGIG (reference sequence). Trimming took 0 bases from V and 6 from J, leaving 6 bases between them. CDR3 region: CAWSVAGNEQFF. Here the CDR3 DNA reads TGTGCCTGGAGTGTAGCCGGCAATGAGCAGTTCTTC.

This sequence joins TRBV30 and TRBJ2-3; D uncertain. In germline, CDR1 is GTSNPN, CDR2 SVGIG (reference sequence). This CDR3 is 10 amino acids long. The germline V and J ends were trimmed by 0 bases and 7 bases, with 2 bases remaining between them. Here the CDR3 DNA reads TGTGCCTGGAGTGTGTATACGCAGTATTTT. Translation: CAWSVYTQYF. The full variable domain, completed using reference TRBV30 and TRBJ2-3, is SQTIHQWPATLVQPVGSPLSLECTVEGTSNPNLYWYRQAAGRGLQLLFYSVGIGQISSEVPQNLSASRPQDRQFILSSKKLLLSDSGFYLCAWSVYTQYFGPGTRLTVL.

The rearrangement uses TRBV25-1 and TRBJ1-2; TRBD1 agrees at 7 bases. Germline assignment: CDR1 MGHDK and CDR2 SYGVNS. V was pared by 6 bases and J by 2 bases, with 3 bases of the junction left unmatched. The CDR3 is 13 amino acids. The CDR3 nucleotides read TGTGCCAGCAGAGTGACAGGGAACTATGGCTACACCTTC. Its protein product is CASRVTGNYGYTF.

In its sample, this clone was seen a few times. The CDR3 here is CASSPEGNTYEQYF. The CDR3 DNA reads as TGCGCCAGCAGCCCGGAGGGGAACACCTACGAGCAGTACTTC. V usage is TRBV5-1 and J usage is TRBJ2-7; a weak D match, TRBD2 (6 bases). The V end lost 4 bases, the J end lost 2 bases, and 13 bases lay between the germline ends. CDR1 is SGHRS, CDR2 YFSETQ, per germline. This CDR3 spans 14 amino acids.

The chain employs TRBV23-1 and TRBJ2-5, with D maybe TRBD2 (6 bases). TRBV23-1 is identified as an open reading frame with a role that is uncertain. V gave up 1 base and J gave up 5 bases, with 17 bases separating them. The CDR3 has 16 amino acids. In DNA, the CDR3 is TGCGCCAGCAGTCAATTATCCAGGGAGGTTAGGGAGACCCAGTACTTC. The encoded protein is CASSQLSREVRETQYF.

This chain connects TRBV9 to TRBJ2-1; 12 positions agree with TRBD1. The J segment lost 6 bases and the V segment lost 0 bases, leaving 1 base of the junction unmatched. There are 15 residues in the CDR3. Germline V gene data show CDR1 as SGDLS and CDR2 as YYNGEE. DNA of the CDR3: TGTGCCAGCAGCGTAGGGGGACAGGGGGCCAATGAGCAGTTCTTC. It encodes CASSVGGQGANEQFF.

The chain employs TRBV30 and TRBJ2-2, with a weak D call TRBD2 (6 bases). This CDR3 has 14 residues. V was clipped by 5 bases and J by 2 bases, with 12 bases between them. Germline lookup yields CDR1 GTSNPN and CDR2 SVGIG (reference sequence). In DNA form, the CDR3 reads TGTGCCTGGGTACCGGGACTCAACACCGGGGAGCTGTTTTTT. Translating it yields CAWVPGLNTGELFF.

This clone was detected only a few times. The chain carries TRBV29-1 and TRBJ2-7; D not resolved. The ends were cut back, 2 bases at V and 4 bases at J, with 6 bases in the middle. The CDR3 loop spans 11 amino acids. The germline gives CDR1 SQVTM, CDR2 ANQGSEA. This CDR3 is CSVEIRYEQYF. CDR3 DNA sequence: TGCAGCGTTGAAATTAGGTACGAGCAGTACTTC.

J is TRBJ2-7 and V is TRBV6-5, with a tentative D call TRBD2 (6 bases). Trimming cost V 5 bases and J 2 bases, with 13 bases left between them. The CDR3 consists of 14 residues. Looked up from germline, CDR1 is MNHEY and CDR2 is SVGAGI. CDR3 sequence (DNA): TGTGCCAGCAGTCACCGGGACTTACCCTACGAGCAGTACTTC. The encoded protein is CASSHRDLPYEQYF.

This chain links TRBV7-8 with TRBJ2-3; 9 nucleotides match TRBD2. Trimming removed 4 bases from V and 5 bases from J; junction bases left unmatched: 19. CDR1 SGHVS and CDR2 FQNEAQ come from the germline V gene. The CDR3 sequence is 19 residues long. The CDR3 spells CASSSGLISSGRQGDTQYF. The CDR3, as DNA: TGTGCCAGCAGCTCGGGACTTATCAGTAGCGGGAGACAAGGAGATACGCAGTATTTT.

This clone was counted a few times. The gene calls are TRBV5-4 and TRBJ2-5; D remains ambiguous. Trimming stripped 2 bases from V and 2 bases from J, with 10 bases between. The CDR3 loop spans 14 amino acids. Germline loops: CDR1 SGHNT, CDR2 YYREEE (reference sequence). The CDR3: CASSFTRRQETQYF. The CDR3 nucleotides read TGTGCCAGCAGCTTTACACGCAGACAAGAGACCCAGTACTTC. Based on the CDR3 plus reference TRBV5-4 and TRBJ2-5, the full variable domain is ETGVTQSPTHLIKTRGQQVTLRCSSQSGHNTVSWYQQALGQGPQFIFQYYREEENGRGNFPPRFSGLQFPNYSSELNVNALELDDSALYLCASSFTRRQETQYFGPGTRLLVL.

The chain uses TRBV10-3 and TRBJ2-1; 10 nucleotides match TRBD2. The ends lost 6 bases at V and 3 bases at J; junction bases unmatched: 11. Germline CDR1 and CDR2: ENHRY and SYGVKD. CDR3 length equals 17 residues. CDR3 loop: CAIRGGSRTSGYNEQFF. The CDR3 bases are TGTGCCATCAGAGGAGGATCACGGACTAGCGGCTACAATGAGCAGTTCTTC.

The chain combines TRBV19 with TRBJ1-2; D gene ambiguous. Germline V CDR1 and CDR2: LNHDA, SQIVND (reference sequence). Between the trimmed V and J ends, which lost 3 bases and 4 bases, there was a span of 12 bases. The CDR3 runs 14 residues. CDR3 bases: TGTGCCAGTAGTATGACCGGGTCGGGCTATGGCTACACCTTC. Translated, it gives CASSMTGSGYGYTF.

This clone was found a few times. The chain uses TRBV7-2 and TRBJ2-1; TRBD2 matches at 12 bases. The CDR3 sequence is 18 residues long. Trimming at V came to 5 bases and at J to 4 bases, leaving 12 bases not matched to a gene. Looked up from germline, CDR1 is SGHTA and CDR2 is FQGNSA. This CDR3 reads CASSLRTSGAGLYNEQFF. Here the CDR3 DNA reads TGTGCCAGCAGCCTCCGGACTAGCGGGGCCGGGCTTTACAATGAGCAGTTCTTC.

The chain combines TRBV15 with TRBJ2-1, with D possibly being TRBD2 (5 bases). Trimming pared 2 bases from V and 9 bases from J, leaving 5 bases between. The CDR3 runs 11 residues. The V gene's germline CDR1 is LNHNV and CDR2 YYDKDF (reference sequence). The CDR3 DNA is TGTGCCACCAGCAGAACTAGTGAGCAGTTCTTC. Translation gives CATSRTSEQFF.

The V and J genes are TRBV30 and TRBJ1-5, with D uncertain. The CDR3 loop spans 13 amino acids. The germline CDR1 and CDR2 sequences are GTSNPN and SVGIG (reference sequence). V lost 4 bases and J 3 bases, leaving 10 bases between the germline ends. CDR3 DNA sequence: TGTGCCTGGACGCCGCAGCCCAATCAGCCCCAGCATTTT. This translates into CAWTPQPNQPQHF. Variable domain in full (rest from reference TRBV30 and TRBJ1-5): SQTIHQWPATLVQPVGSPLSLECTVEGTSNPNLYWYRQAAGRGLQLLFYSVGIGQISSEVPQNLSASRPQDRQFILSSKKLLLSDSGFYLCAWTPQPNQPQHFGDGTRLSIL.